One sample yielded the 30 T cell receptor beta chains listed below, sequenced in a study of blood T cell repertoires in COVID-19. Using immunoSEQ multiplex PCR, the repertoire was profiled, and TCRdb retains in-frame clones only, with some absent. The sample holds about 180,000 clones, 80% to 90% seen once. What was sequenced was PBMCs or T cells enriched from blood (not recorded which). The source is a woman between 35 and 50 years old with acute COVID-19.

The rearrangement uses TRBV2 and TRBJ2-1; 11 bases line up with TRBD2. J was trimmed by 7 bases and V by 8 bases; bases with no gene match: 7. The CDR3 extends over 14 amino acids. Germline V gene lookup returns CDR1 SNHLY and CDR2 FYNNEI. In nucleotides, the CDR3 is TGTGCCAGCCTTCGGACTAGCGGGCTTAATGAGCAGTTCTTC. This gives the protein CASLRTSGLNEQFF.

This chain uses TRBV3-1 (or the pseudogene TRBV3-2) with TRBJ2-7; D ambiguous. CDR1 LGHDT and CDR2 YNNKEL come from the germline V gene (reference sequence). The CDR3 spans 15 residues. Trimming pared 0 bases from V and 1 base from J, leaving 10 bases between. CDR3 in DNA: TGTGCCAGCAGCCAAGACTTCAGCGCTTCCTACGAGCAGTACTTC. This translates into CASSQDFSASYEQYF.

The CDR3 nucleotides are TGCGCCAGCAGCACGACAAGGACTAGCGGGAGAGAGACCCAGTACTTC. Translating it yields CASSTTRTSGRETQYF. V gene TRBV5-1 combines with J gene TRBJ2-5, with 13 bases that match TRBD2. This CDR3 contains 16 residues. With 4 bases clipped from V and 4 bases from J, the junction kept 7 bases outside the gene matches. The V gene's germline CDR1 is SGHRS and CDR2 YFSETQ.

The rearrangement joins TRBV12-5 to TRBJ2-6, with D tentatively TRBD1 (6 bases). V dropped 6 bases and J dropped 0 bases, with 15 bases sitting between them. Germline CDR1 is LGHNT and CDR2 is FRNRAP. CDR3 length equals 17 residues. The CDR3 here is CASGRGQTSSGANVLTF. The CDR3 DNA reads as TGTGCTAGTGGCCGTGGACAGACCAGCTCTGGGGCCAACGTCCTGACTTTC.

The chain recombines TRBV9 with TRBJ2-5; 12 positions match TRBD2. The CDR3 spans 17 residues. J was trimmed by 4 bases and V by 0 bases; bases with no gene match: 7. Germline CDR1 SGDLS, CDR2 YYNGEE. CDR3 protein: CASSVGASGRAAETQYF. CDR3 in DNA: TGTGCCAGCAGCGTAGGGGCTAGCGGGAGGGCCGCAGAGACCCAGTACTTC. The full variable domain, rest sourced from reference TRBV9 and TRBJ2-5, is DSGVTQTPKHLITATGQRVTLRCSPRSGDLSVYWYQQSLDQGLQFLIQYYNGEERAKGNILERFSAQQFPDLHSELNLSSLELGDSALYFCASSVGASGRAAETQYFGPGTRLLVL.

V and J are TRBV11-3 and TRBJ2-1, with TRBD1 as a possible D gene (6 bases). The CDR3 is made up of 17 amino acids. Germline loops: CDR1 SGHNT, CDR2 YENEEA. Deletions cut 6 bases from V and 0 bases from J, with 18 bases between. The CDR3 DNA is TGTGCCAGCAGAGACACCTCAGAGGGGGTCTCCTACAATGAGCAGTTCTTC. This encodes CASRDTSEGVSYNEQFF.

The chain recombines TRBV27 with TRBJ1-2; D is ambiguous. The CDR3 extends over 16 amino acids. Per germline, CDR1 MNHEY and CDR2 SMNVEV (reference sequence). Trimming removed 3 bases from V and 4 bases from J, with 18 bases in between. The CDR3 region has the DNA TGTGCCAGCAGTTTTGGCCAACCTGGGCTTGGCTATGGCTACACCTTC. It translates to CASSFGQPGLGYGYTF.

This clone was counted between two and nine times. This rearrangement joins TRBV7-9 to TRBJ1-5; TRBD1 might be the D (5 bases). The CDR3 is made up of 19 amino acids. V gave up 1 base and J gave up 0 bases, with 19 bases separating them. The germline V gene encodes CDR1 SEHNR and CDR2 FQNEAQ (reference sequence). The CDR3 loop is CASSLEWGGTKDSNQPQHF. CDR3 nucleotide sequence: TGTGCCAGCAGCTTAGAGTGGGGCGGCACCAAGGATAGCAATCAGCCCCAGCATTTT. The whole variable domain, filled in from reference TRBV7-9 and TRBJ1-5, reads DTGVSQNPRHKITKRGQNVTFRCDPISEHNRLYWYRQTLGQGPEFLTYFQNEAQLEKSRLLSDRFSAERPKGSFSTLEIQRTEQGDSAMYLCASSLEWGGTKDSNQPQHFGDGTRLSIL.

This chain joins TRBV5-4 and TRBJ2-1; D is undetermined. This CDR3 has 12 amino acids. V was cut by 2 bases and J by 8 bases, with 8 bases left in between. From germline, CDR1 is SGHNT and CDR2 YYREEE (reference sequence). The CDR3 DNA follows: TGTGCCAGCAGCTTCCTTACGGATGAGCAGTTCTTC. Translating gives CASSFLTDEQFF.

The chain recombines TRBV5-4 with TRBJ1-3, with a possible D match to TRBD1 (5 bases). V shed 6 bases and J shed 9 bases, with 19 bases lying between them. This CDR3 comprises 14 residues. The germline V gene encodes CDR1 SGHNT and CDR2 YYREEE (reference sequence). The CDR3 protein is CASTPSDSRGTIYF. As DNA, the CDR3 is TGTGCCAGCACCCCATCAGACAGTAGAGGCACCATATATTTT.

V is TRBV15 and J is TRBJ2-1, with 8 bases matching TRBD1. Trimming at V came to 9 bases and at J to 6 bases, leaving 10 bases not matched to a gene. CDR3 length: 14 residues. Germline CDR1 LNHNV, CDR2 YYDKDF (reference sequence). This CDR3 reads CATTGTGGPNEQFF. The CDR3 bases are TGTGCCACTACCGGGACAGGCGGACCCAATGAGCAGTTCTTC.

Only a few counts were recorded for this clone. The chain couples TRBV18 to TRBJ2-7, with a weak D call TRBD1 (5 bases). CDR1 KGHSH and CDR2 LQKENI come from the germline V gene. V was clipped by 3 bases and J by 5 bases, with 14 bases between them. The CDR3 contains 14 residues. The CDR3 sequence: CASSPNTGAHEQYF. In nucleotides, the CDR3 is TGTGCCAGCTCACCCAATACTGGGGCCCACGAGCAGTACTTC.

The genes are TRBV6-5 and TRBJ1-2, with D maybe TRBD1 (6 bases). Germline V gives CDR1 MNHEY, CDR2 SVGAGI. The CDR3 sequence is 12 residues long. Trimming shortened V by 6 bases and J by 8 bases, and 13 bases separated the two germline ends. This chain's CDR3 is CASRSGELGYTF. In DNA form, the CDR3 reads TGTGCCAGCAGATCAGGGGAGTTAGGCTACACCTTC.

The chain couples TRBV6-5 to TRBJ2-5; D remains ambiguous. V was pared by 1 base and J by 5 bases, with 8 bases between. Germline loops: CDR1 MNHEY, CDR2 SVGAGI. The CDR3 runs 13 residues. CDR3 nucleotide sequence: TGTGCCAGCAGTTACTTTGCGTATGAGACCCAGTACTTC. It encodes CASSYFAYETQYF.

This clone is a singleton in its sample. The rearrangement uses TRBV19 and TRBJ1-5; D is possibly TRBD1 (6 bases). This CDR3 has 17 residues. Germline CDR1 is LNHDA and CDR2 is SQIVND (reference sequence). V was clipped by 3 bases and J by 2 bases, with 17 bases between them. CDR3 bases: TGTGCCAGTAGTATGAGGGGGGGTTTTGTTGGCAATCAGCCCCAGCATTTT. This encodes CASSMRGGFVGNQPQHF.

The chain recombines TRBV27 with TRBJ1-2, with a tentative D call TRBD1 (6 bases). This CDR3 has 15 amino acids. Per the germline V gene, CDR1 is MNHEY and CDR2 is SMNVEV (reference sequence). V gave up 5 bases and J gave up 6 bases, with 19 bases separating them. The CDR3 sequence is CASSPRGGGANGYTF. In nucleotides, the CDR3 is TGTGCCAGCAGTCCTCGAGGGGGGGGCGCAAATGGCTACACCTTC.

The chain links TRBV15 to TRBJ2-2, with 8 bases matching TRBD2. This CDR3 contains 15 residues. Germline V gene lookup returns CDR1 LNHNV and CDR2 YYDKDF (reference sequence). The junction had 4 bases not matched to a gene; V was cut back by 0 bases and J by 7 bases. CDR3 protein: CATSRDLGLGGELFF. The CDR3 DNA follows: TGTGCCACCAGCAGAGATCTGGGACTAGGCGGGGAGCTGTTTTTT.

The chain has TRBV13 and TRBJ2-3; 10 nucleotides agree with TRBD2. The CDR3 contains 16 residues. The V gene's germline CDR1 is PRHDT and CDR2 FYEKMQ (reference sequence). The J segment lost 1 base and the V segment lost 5 bases, leaving 6 bases of the junction unmatched. The CDR3 nucleotides read TGTGCCAGCAGCACCTCCGGGACTAGCGGCACAGATACGCAGTATTTT. Protein: CASSTSGTSGTDTQYF.

The chain joins TRBV4-3 to TRBJ2-6; 10 nucleotides align to TRBD2. V was clipped by 3 bases and J by 4 bases; unmatched bases: 15. Germline V lookup: CDR1 LGHNA, CDR2 YSLEER. This CDR3 is built from 20 residues. CDR3 DNA sequence: TGCGCCAGCAGCCAGGAAAGCGGGAGGGCCTTGGGTCCCGGGGCCAACGTCCTGACTTTC. It yields the protein CASSQESGRALGPGANVLTF.

This clone was seen once. This chain connects TRBV24-1 to TRBJ2-1, with 7 bases aligning to TRBD1. V dropped 2 bases and J dropped 12; count of bases not matched to a gene: 18. Germline V gene data show CDR1 as KGHDR and CDR2 as SFDVKD. The CDR3 is 17 amino acids. CDR3 region: CATSDSTGWQGVRGQFF. CDR3 bases: TGTGCCACCAGTGATTCCACTGGGTGGCAGGGGGTTAGGGGGCAGTTCTTC.

The chain is built from TRBV19 and TRBJ1-5, with 7 bases aligning to TRBD1. The germline gives CDR1 LNHDA, CDR2 SQIVND (reference sequence). The CDR3 runs to 13 residues. V gave up 6 bases and J gave up 8 bases; unmatched junction bases: 7. The CDR3 protein is CASRQGLREPQHF. The DNA for the CDR3 is TGTGCCAGTAGACAGGGGTTAAGGGAGCCCCAGCATTTT.

This chain joins TRBV6-1 and TRBJ2-5, with a tentative D call TRBD2 (5 bases). Germline CDR1 MNHNS, CDR2 SASEGT. V lost 2 bases and J 3 bases, leaving 16 bases between the germline ends. This CDR3 contains 16 residues. CDR3 loop: CASSEPLLDGKETQYF. DNA for the CDR3: TGTGCCAGCAGTGAACCTCTTCTGGACGGGAAAGAGACCCAGTACTTC.

This chain uses TRBV11-2 with TRBJ1-3; D is possibly TRBD1 (5 bases). Germline-derived CDR1 and CDR2 are SGHAT and FQNNGV. V lost 5 bases and J lost 4, with 18 bases in between. The CDR3 consists of 16 residues. In DNA, the CDR3 is TGTGCCAGCAGCAGGGGCAAGGGGCGAATCGGAAACACCATATATTTT. Translating it yields CASSRGKGRIGNTIYF.

CDR3 loop: CAISEGRGGTEAFF. The CDR3 DNA reads TGTGCCATCAGTGAGGGCCGCGGCGGCACTGAAGCTTTCTTT. J is TRBJ1-1 and V is TRBV10-3; no clear D gene. The CDR3 is 14 amino acids. Germline loops: CDR1 ENHRY, CDR2 SYGVKD. V lost 2 bases and J 4 bases, leaving 11 bases between the germline ends.

The chain combines TRBV6-1 with TRBJ1-2; no reliable D call. The CDR3 covers 15 residues. Deletions cut 3 bases from V and 0 bases from J, with 11 bases between. Germline values: CDR1 MNHNS, CDR2 SASEGT. This CDR3 is CASSESPLANYGYTF. DNA of the CDR3: TGTGCCAGCAGTGAGAGCCCCCTGGCTAACTATGGCTACACCTTC.

J is TRBJ2-1 and V is TRBV27; 7 bases align to TRBD1. V lost 5 bases to trimming and J lost 1 base; unmatched junction nucleotides: 11. Looked up from germline, CDR1 is MNHEY and CDR2 is SMNVEV (reference sequence). This CDR3 comprises 17 residues. CDR3 sequence (DNA): TGTGCCAGCAGTCCTCTACGACAGGGTGGATCCTACAATGAGCAGTTCTTC. This sequence encodes CASSPLRQGGSYNEQFF.

The chain uses TRBV6-1 and TRBJ2-3; D perhaps matches TRBD1 (5 bases). This CDR3 has 12 residues. With 0 bases removed from V and 11 bases from J, the gap between germline ends came to 9 bases. Germline CDR1 is MNHNS and CDR2 is SASEGT. The CDR3 loop reads CASSEAGRLQYF. The CDR3 DNA sequence: TGTGCCAGCAGTGAAGCGGGGCGGCTGCAGTATTTT.

J is TRBJ1-2 and V is TRBV27; D might be TRBD1 (6 bases). The length of the CDR3 is 14 residues. The germline V gene has CDR1 MNHEY and CDR2 SMNVEV (reference sequence). Deletions cut 6 bases from V and 4 bases from J, with 15 bases between. In DNA form, the CDR3 reads TGTGCCAGCAGGCAGACAGGCCGGGGCTATGGCTACACCTTC. Amino acid sequence: CASRQTGRGYGYTF.

The chain links TRBV21-1 to TRBJ2-2; the table's D call TRBD2 went unverified against the DNA. TRBV21-1 is listed as a pseudogene. This CDR3 is 18 amino acids long. CDR3 residues: CASSKAELAGGPAGELFF. In nucleotides, the CDR3 is TGTGCCAGCAGCAAAGCGGAGCTAGCGGGGGGGCCGGCCGGGGAGCTGTTTTTT.

V and J are TRBV28 and TRBJ2-7, with D hard to call. V shed 5 bases and J shed 5 bases, with 10 bases lying between them. This CDR3 is built from 12 residues. Germline CDR1 and CDR2: MDHEN and SYDVKM. CDR3 DNA sequence: TGTGCCAGCAGTCCGACCCAGGACGAGCAGTACTTC. It encodes CASSPTQDEQYF.